This is a list of T cell receptor beta chains from one sample in a study of follicular helper T cells after annual influenza vaccination. Repertoires were generated with immunoSEQ multiplex PCR, while TCRdb's copy carries only in-frame clones and drops some. The sample lists approximately 10,000 clones; about 82% were seen once. The starting material was CXCR5- memory CD4+ T cells sorted from blood, obtained 6 weeks after influenza vaccination. Receptors originate from an adult who received the influenza vaccine. Both conserved end residues are part of each CDR3. Fields, in order: clone size, V gene, J gene, D gene, CDR3 protein, CDR3 DNA. The D gene is left open where the match is weak. A row's size may be missing; if present it is once, few, many or a size class.

>NA|TRBV11-2|TRBJ2-7|TRBD2
CASRGLAGGYEQYF
TGTGCCAGCAGAGGCCTAGCGGGAGGGTACGAGCAGTACTTC
>few|TRBV10-3|TRBJ2-2|NA
CAISEIRGSGELFF
TGTGCCATCAGTGAAATTCGCGGGTCCGGGGAGCTGTTTTTT
>NA|TRBV2|TRBJ2-5|NA
CASRTDSPETQYF
TGTGCCAGCAGGACTGACAGCCCAGAGACCCAGTACTTC
>NA|TRBV9|TRBJ2-2|NA
CASSVEGATGELFF
TGTGCCAGCAGCGTGGAGGGGGCAACCGGGGAGCTGTTTTTT
>NA|TRBV9|TRBJ1-2|TRBD1
CASRGGQGLGGYTF
TGTGCCAGCAGGGGAGGACAGGGGCTCGGGGGCTACACCTTC
>NA|TRBV10-2|TRBJ1-2|NA
CASSERASGYTF
TGCGCCAGCAGTGAGAGGGCTAGTGGCTACACCTTC
>NA|TRBV5-3|TRBJ2-7|NA
CASSTQGPNEQYF
TGTGCCAGCAGCACGCAGGGTCCGAACGAGCAGTACTTC
>NA|TRBV7-2|TRBJ2-2|NA
CASSFVGTRGARTGELFF
TGTGCCAGCAGCTTCGTAGGCACACGGGGGGCGAGGACCGGGGAGCTGTTTTTT
>few|TRBV28|TRBJ1-2|NA
CASRHYGYTF
TGTGCCAGCCGACACTATGGCTACACCTTC
>few|TRBV30|TRBJ1-6|TRBD1
CAWMPQGASYNSPLHF
TGTGCCTGGATGCCACAGGGGGCTAGCTATAATTCACCCCTCCACTTT
>NA|TRBV10-3|TRBJ2-2|TRBD1
CAIMPGQGPGELFF
TGTGCCATCATGCCGGGACAGGGTCCCGGGGAGCTGTTTTTT
>NA|TRBV7-3|TRBJ2-1|NA
CASSLGISSYNEQFF
TGTGCCAGCAGCTTAGGGATAAGCTCCTACAATGAGCAGTTCTTC
>NA|TRBV7-2|TRBJ2-1|NA
CASSKKLVPGGDEQFF
TGTGCCAGCAGCAAGAAGTTGGTTCCGGGGGGCGATGAGCAGTTCTTC
>NA|TRBV7-8|TRBJ1-4|NA
CASSLVREKLFF
TGTGCCAGCAGCTTAGTCCGTGAAAAACTGTTTTTT
>NA|TRBV18|TRBJ2-7|NA
CASSEGNDEQYF
TGTGCCAGCTCAGAGGGTAACGACGAGCAGTACTTC
>once|TRBV10-3|TRBJ1-5|NA
CAIREGGRDNQPQHF
TGTGCCATCAGGGAGGGAGGTCGCGACAATCAGCCCCAGCATTTT
>NA|TRBV7-2|TRBJ2-3|NA
CASSLNHRVQSDTQYF
TGTGCCAGCAGCTTAAATCACCGGGTTCAATCAGATACGCAGTATTTT
>NA|TRBV18|TRBJ2-2|NA
CASDRGAGELFF
TGTGCCAGCGATAGAGGCGCCGGGGAGCTGTTTTTT
>NA|TRBV5-1|TRBJ2-1|TRBD1
CASSWTMTGDEQFF
TGCGCCAGCAGCTGGACGATGACAGGGGATGAGCAGTTCTTC
>NA|TRBV2|TRBJ1-5|NA
CASRGDANQPQHF
TGTGCCAGCAGGGGGGACGCCAATCAGCCCCAGCATTTT
>few|TRBV19|TRBJ2-7|TRBD1
CASTPAGQAYEQYF
TGTGCCAGTACCCCAGCCGGACAGGCCTACGAGCAGTACTTC
>NA|TRBV2|TRBJ2-5|TRBD2
CASSGGLAGGQETQYF
TGTGCCAGCAGTGGAGGTCTAGCGGGGGGACAAGAGACCCAGTACTTC
>NA|TRBV5-5|TRBJ1-3|NA
CASSLWVSGNTIYF
TGTGCCAGCAGCTTGTGGGTGTCCGGAAACACCATATATTTT
>NA|TRBV6-1|TRBJ2-2|TRBD2
CASSEGTSGRAGELFF
TGTGCCAGCAGTGAAGGGACTAGCGGGAGAGCCGGGGAGCTGTTTTTT
>NA|TRBV13|TRBJ2-2|NA
CASSLGGMVNTGELFF
TGTGCCAGCAGCTTAGGCGGGATGGTGAACACCGGGGAGCTGTTTTTT
>NA|TRBV5-8|TRBJ2-2|NA
CASSLEVAANTGELFF
TGTGCCAGCAGCTTGGAGGTGGCAGCGAACACCGGGGAGCTGTTTTTT
>NA|TRBV11-3|TRBJ2-5|NA
CASSFGTGQETQYF
TGTGCCAGCAGCTTCGGGACTGGGCAAGAGACCCAGTACTTC
>NA|TRBV6-1|TRBJ1-2|NA
CASSELGPYGYTF
TGTGCCAGCAGTGAACTTGGGCCGTATGGCTACACCTTC
>few|TRBV2|TRBJ2-2|NA
CASSTVPGELFF
TGTGCCAGCAGTACTGTCCCCGGGGAGCTGTTTTTT
>NA|TRBV28|TRBJ1-5|NA
CASNDRINQPQHF
TGTGCCAGCAACGACAGGATAAATCAGCCCCAGCATTTT
>NA|TRBV2|TRBJ1-1|NA
CASRDIYTEAFF
TGTGCCAGCAGGGACATTTACACTGAAGCTTTCTTT
>NA|TRBV28|TRBJ2-7|NA
CASSFSYEQYF
TGTGCCAGCAGTTTTAGTTACGAGCAGTACTTC
>NA|TRBV7-2|TRBJ2-3|NA
CASSLNGQVRTDTQYF
TGTGCCAGCAGCCTCAACGGCCAGGTTCGCACAGATACGCAGTATTTT
>few|TRBV18|TRBJ2-7|NA
CASSLQGSGEQYF
TGTGCCAGCTCATTACAGGGTTCCGGCGAGCAGTACTTC
>NA|TRBV9|TRBJ1-2|TRBD1
CASSSPETGDYGYTF
TGTGCCAGCTCCTCCCCCGAGACAGGGGACTATGGCTACACCTTC
>NA|TRBV19|TRBJ1-1|NA
CASNFGVNTEAFF
TGTGCCAGTAATTTTGGGGTGAACACTGAAGCTTTCTTT
>few|TRBV6-1|TRBJ2-2|NA
CASSAYRAANTGELFF
TGTGCCAGCAGTGCGTATAGGGCCGCGAACACCGGGGAGCTGTTTTTT
>NA|TRBV15|TRBJ2-7|NA
CATSQRDRLRVMQYF
TGTGCCACCAGCCAGCGGGACAGGCTCCGAGTTATGCAGTACTTC
>NA|TRBV7-2|TRBJ1-3|NA
CASSSGIRNTIYF
TGTGCCAGCAGCTCAGGGATCAGAAACACCATATATTTT
>NA|TRBV18|TRBJ2-3|NA
CASSPGDKRKDTQYF
TGTGCCAGCTCACCAGGAGACAAAAGAAAAGATACGCAGTATTTT
>NA|TRBV7-8|TRBJ2-1|NA
CASSSGAYNEQFF
TGTGCCAGCAGCTCGGGGGCCTACAATGAGCAGTTCTTC
>NA|TRBV5-1|TRBJ1-2|NA
CASRQDSYGYTF
TGCGCCAGCCGACAGGACAGTTATGGCTACACCTTC
>NA|TRBV4-3|TRBJ1-2|NA
CASSQDEGPGYGYTF
TGCGCCAGCAGCCAAGATGAGGGCCCTGGCTATGGCTACACCTTC
>NA|TRBV9|TRBJ1-1|NA
CASSIGQVNTEAFF
TGTGCCAGCAGTATAGGGCAGGTGAACACTGAAGCTTTCTTT
>NA|TRBV20-1|TRBJ1-2|NA
CSASVDYGYTF
TGCAGTGCTAGCGTCGACTATGGCTACACCTTC
>NA|TRBV6-5|TRBJ1-2|NA
CASTRGRNYGYTF
TGTGCCAGCACCCGCGGTCGGAACTATGGCTACACCTTC
>NA|TRBV27|TRBJ1-2|TRBD1
CASSRGLRTGGDYGYTF
TGTGCCAGCAGTCGGGGTCTCCGGACAGGGGGCGACTATGGCTACACCTTC
>NA|TRBV10-2|TRBJ1-5|NA
CASSEAGEGRQPQHF
TGCGCCAGCAGTGAGGCAGGGGAGGGCCGGCAGCCCCAGCATTTT